This entry lists 4 T cell receptor beta chains sequenced from one sample in a study of STAT3 mutations in large granular lymphocyte leukemia (dated by TCRdb to the late 2010s). Overall results and qualifications from the work: All T-LGLL patients had at least one immunodominant TCRbeta clonotype, and roughly half had multiple immunodominant subclonotypes.

These TCRs' antigens remain unknown. Libraries came from the immunoSEQ multiplex PCR assay. The immuneACCESS repertoire file appears here via TCRdb, limited to in-frame rearrangements. These files lack a portion of the clones; in checked studies, under half of the deficit traces to unresolved V genes, and the cause of the others is not known. Counted in this sample were 10,000 or so clones; nearly 90% of them appeared once. Together, the top ten hold around a quarter of the sample. Sequencing used peripheral blood mononuclear cells. The source is a man aged 55 to 69 with T-cell large granular lymphocyte leukemia. Some clones in this sample may be carry-over from other donors' samples. The age is the age at diagnosis.

The chain joins TRBV10-2 to TRBJ1-2; a possible D gene is TRBD1 (6 bases). CDR1 and CDR2 (germline): WSHSY, SAAADI. V was trimmed by 4 bases and J by 8 bases, leaving 8 bases between them. There are 11 residues in the CDR3. This CDR3 reads CASSGGGGYTF. The CDR3 nucleotides read TGCGCCAGCAGTGGAGGGGGGGGCTACACCTTC.

This chain uses TRBV4-1 with TRBJ2-7; 9 positions match TRBD2. The V gene end was trimmed by 1 base and the J gene end by 5 bases; junction bases not matched to a gene: 6. CDR3 length: 15 residues. Germline assignment: CDR1 MGHRA and CDR2 YSYEKL. CDR3 loop: CASSQGQAGGDEQYF. The CDR3 nucleotides read TGCGCCAGCAGCCAAGGGCAAGCGGGAGGCGACGAGCAGTACTTC.

The rearrangement uses TRBV18 and TRBJ2-7; TRBD2 matches 8 bases. The germline CDR1 and CDR2 sequences are KGHSH and LQKENI. V shed 2 bases, J shed 6 bases, and the junction held 3 bases outside the gene matches. CDR3 size: 13 residues. This CDR3 reads CASSPSGSREQYF. Written as DNA, the CDR3 is TGTGCCAGCTCACCAAGCGGGAGTCGCGAGCAGTACTTC.

The rearrangement joins TRBV13 to TRBJ2-2; perhaps TRBD2 as D (6 bases). The CDR3 is made up of 18 amino acids. Germline CDR1 PRHDT, CDR2 FYEKMQ (reference sequence). Trimming pared 5 bases from V and 3 bases from J, leaving 22 bases between. Written as DNA, the CDR3 is TGTGCCAGCAGCCCCCCGGATAGCGGCTCGAGGGACACCGGGGAGCTGTTTTTT. It specifies CASSPPDSGSRDTGELFF.